These 9 T cell receptor beta chains came from one sample sequenced in a study of OX40 agonist ivuxolimab in advanced cancers. Sequencing used immunoSEQ multiplex PCR; TCRdb keeps in-frame clones, though not all of them. The data contain about 64,000 clones, roughly nine tenths of them singletons. The specimen was CD4+ or CD8+ T cells sorted from blood, collected in a trial of the OX40 agonist ivuxolimab. Source of these receptors: an adult with an advanced solid tumor such as melanoma, head and neck, liver or kidney cancer.

The gene calls are TRBV27 and TRBJ2-1; TRBD2 aligns across 9 bases. The V and J ends lost 6 bases and 8 bases, in that order; junction bases with no gene match: 5. The CDR3 is 13 amino acids. The germline V gene encodes CDR1 MNHEY and CDR2 SMNVEV (reference sequence). In DNA form, the CDR3 reads TGTGCCAGCAGGATAGCGGGAGACTATGAGCAGTTCTTC. Protein sequence: CASRIAGDYEQFF.

This sequence joins TRBV5-1 and TRBJ1-1, with unresolved D. The CDR3 has 13 residues. V was clipped by 5 bases and J by 4 bases, with 12 bases between them. Per the germline V gene, CDR1 is SGHRS and CDR2 is YFSETQ. In DNA, the CDR3 is TGCGCCAGCAGTCAAGGCTTTAGCACTGAAGCTTTCTTT. Its translation is CASSQGFSTEAFF.

This clone showed up just a few times. The chain links TRBV30 to TRBJ1-6; possible D gene TRBD1, 5 bases. The CDR3 has 14 residues. Germline V lookup: CDR1 GTSNPN, CDR2 SVGIG (reference sequence). V lost 5 bases and J 9 bases, leaving 17 bases between the germline ends. CDR3 sequence: CAWGWGEGSSPLHF. The CDR3 DNA reads TGTGCCTGGGGCTGGGGGGAAGGAAGTTCACCCCTCCACTTT.

The chain links TRBV5-4 to TRBJ1-1; D uncertain. Trimming stripped 2 bases from V and 1 base from J, with 3 bases between. The germline V gene has CDR1 SGHNT and CDR2 YYREEE (reference sequence). This CDR3 has 12 residues. In DNA, the CDR3 is TGTGCCAGCAGCTTAAGGAACACTGAAGCTTTCTTT. Translation: CASSLRNTEAFF.

The chain employs TRBV27 and TRBJ2-7, with unresolved D. The CDR3 spans 12 residues. Germline V gene data show CDR1 as MNHEY and CDR2 as SMNVEV (reference sequence). Between the trimmed V and J ends, which lost 8 bases and 3 bases, there was a span of 11 bases. CDR3 loop: CASWANLYEQYF. For the CDR3, the DNA is TGTGCCAGCTGGGCTAACCTCTACGAGCAGTACTTC.

J is TRBJ1-1 and V is TRBV9; maybe TRBD1 (5 bases). CDR1 is SGDLS and CDR2 is YYNGEE in the germline V gene. V shed 0 bases and J shed 0 bases, with 12 bases lying between them. CDR3 length: 16 amino acids. CDR3 region: CASSVGQGYMNTEAFF. CDR3 coding DNA: TGTGCCAGCAGCGTAGGTCAGGGCTACATGAACACTGAAGCTTTCTTT.

The genes are TRBV7-9 and TRBJ2-2; D gene uncertain. Between the trimmed V and J ends, which lost 3 bases and 7 bases, there was a span of 6 bases. In germline, CDR1 is SEHNR, CDR2 FQNEAQ (reference sequence). The CDR3 sequence is 12 residues long. CDR3 coding DNA: TGTGCCAGCAGCTTCTGGGACGGGGAGCTGTTTTTT. Translating it yields CASSFWDGELFF. Drawing the rest from reference TRBV7-9 and TRBJ2-2, the complete variable domain is DTGVSQNPRHKITKRGQNVTFRCDPISEHNRLYWYRQTLGQGPEFLTYFQNEAQLEKSRLLSDRFSAERPKGSFSTLEIQRTEQGDSAMYLCASSFWDGELFFGEGSRLTVL.

The chain is built from TRBV6-5 and TRBJ2-7; the D is unclear. Germline V gene sequence: CDR1 MNHEY, CDR2 SVGAGI. Deletions cut 0 bases from V and 0 bases from J, with 12 bases between. The CDR3 spans 16 residues. Here the CDR3 reads CASSYSIGAVSYEQYF. CDR3 sequence (DNA): TGTGCCAGCAGTTACTCGATCGGCGCAGTCTCCTACGAGCAGTACTTC.

The chain couples TRBV21-1 to TRBJ2-5; the DNA was not used to check the table's D call, TRBD1. TRBV21-1 is classified as a pseudogene. CDR3 size: 17 residues. The CDR3 sequence is CASSKGRETGEQETQYF. CDR3 in DNA: TGTGCCAGCAGCAAAGGAAGGGAGACAGGGGAGCAAGAGACCCAGTACTTC.